Reported below is one TCR beta chain. Its antigen is still unknown. The record has no base qualities; no much larger clone is one base away. This sample is part of a study of T cell clonotyping in hematopoietic cell transplantation (dated by TCRdb to the early 2020s). With respect to the entire study: Pretransplant samples from recipients were collected after cytoreduction. Patients were recruited between 2015 and January 2017 and followed until late 2020 or death. The study collected 135 blood samples from approximately 35 consecutive transplant recipients and their related donors. The investigation overall reported the following: The sample size was limited, and CD4 and CD8 repertoire contributions could not be separated because cells were not sorted. Broader TCR repertoire diversity after transplant was predicted by Inverse Simpson Index values from donors and from recipients before transplant. After transplant, TCR diversity in recipients dropped, and pathologically expanded clonotypes climbed progressively between day 30 and day 180. Recipient repertoires showed only a small fraction of overlap with donor repertoires, and over 97% appeared de novo at the given depth.

CDR1 and CDR2 are read off the germline V gene as SGDLS and YYNGEE. Trimming costs V 3 bases and J 4 bases, and their ends lie 16 bases apart. The CDR3 sequence holds 15 residues, the cysteine and phenylalanine included. Only CDR3 DNA remains: 45 bases, in frame from the first base. The time point label for this specimen denotes: recipient sample about 28 days before transplant, after cytoreduction. Blood samples were obtained from recipients approximately 28 days before transplant and at days 30, 100 and 180 after transplant. Nuclei Lysis Solution was used to extract genomic DNA from fresh or cryopreserved unfractionated peripheral blood mononuclear cells. With the immunoSEQ assay, which is a bias-controlled multiplex PCR relying on V- and J-specific primers, TCR beta CDR3 regions were amplified from genomic DNA. A second PCR step added a proprietary barcode and Illumina adapter sequences to the CDR3 amplicons. CDR3 libraries were sequenced on an Illumina MiSeq instrument. In the authors' own workflow: Export and quality control were performed with immunoSEQ Analyzer 3.0, and downstream analyses were performed with R Bioconductor and Immunarch. Only productive rearrangements in the normalized downsampled data set went into calculating the repertoire metrics. Clonotypes larger than 5 templates in the normalized cohort were defined as pathologically expanded. The Inverse Simpson Index served as the measure of repertoire diversity. CMV-specificity analyses were carried out on the non-normalized data set to capture all clonotypes. TCRdb's version of the immuneACCESS table is confined to in-frame rearrangements and falls short of the full clone set. An unresolved V gene accounts for under half of the shortfall where checked; the remainder is of unknown origin. V and J calls and clone size are copied from that table; D and trimming were computed from the DNA. The sample data list 3,000 to 3,500 clones, and 95% of these were observed just once. Of the sample, around 1.7% falls within the top ten clones.

The sequencing here drew on peripheral blood mononuclear cells, taken before stem cell transplant. The V and J genes are TRBV9 and TRBJ1-1; the D segment could be TRBD1, given 5 matching bases. The clonotype originates from a woman in her forties or fifties with chronic myeloid leukemia. Some clones in this sample may be carry-over from other donors' samples. The DNA sequence reads TGTGCCAGCAGCGAGGCGGGGACCCGGAGCACTGAAGCTTTCTTT. The translation is CASSEAGTRSTEAFF.